The 30 T cell receptor beta chains reported below all come from one sample, sequenced in a study of blood T cell repertoires in COVID-19. Using immunoSEQ multiplex PCR, the repertoire was profiled, and TCRdb retains in-frame clones only, with some absent. The data show hundreds of thousands of clones, with about four fifths seen just once and roughly 8.8% held by the top ten. Sequencing was done on a sample of peripheral blood. The receptors shown here come from a woman aged 45-65 years with acute or convalescent COVID-19.

The chain links TRBV5-6 to TRBJ2-5, with a tentative D call TRBD2 (5 bases). Germline lookup yields CDR1 SGHDT and CDR2 YYEEEE. V was shortened by 0 bases and J by 5 bases, with 14 bases between the two germline ends. The CDR3 loop spans 15 amino acids. CDR3 protein: CASSLVDIPGETQYF. Written as DNA, the CDR3 is TGTGCCAGCAGCTTGGTCGACATACCGGGGGAGACCCAGTACTTC.

The chain combines TRBV2 with TRBJ1-5, with 7 bases matching TRBD1. V gave up 6 bases and J gave up 0 bases; unmatched junction bases: 2. In germline, CDR1 is SNHLY, CDR2 FYNNEI. This CDR3 comprises 14 residues. For the CDR3, the DNA is TGTGCCAGCAGAGGACAGGTTAGCAATCAGCCCCAGCATTTT. Translating gives CASRGQVSNQPQHF.

The chain recombines TRBV6-4 with TRBJ2-2, with D hard to call. The length of the CDR3 is 14 residues. Germline V gives CDR1 MRHNA, CDR2 SNTAGT. The V end was cut by 6 bases, the J end by 4 bases, with 12 bases between. The CDR3 DNA follows: TGTGCCAGCAGCCTAGAAACGGGCACCGGGGAGCTGTTTTTT. Translated: CASSLETGTGELFF.

This clone was counted only a few times. In DNA form, the CDR3 reads TGTGCCAGCAGTGGGACAGTAGGCACCGATAACTATGGCTACACCTTC. Translating it yields CASSGTVGTDNYGYTF. This rearrangement joins TRBV28 to TRBJ1-2; 7 nucleotides agree with TRBD1. The V gene end was trimmed by 5 bases and the J gene end by 1 base; junction bases not matched to a gene: 10. The CDR3 totals 16 residues. Germline V gives CDR1 MDHEN, CDR2 SYDVKM.

The chain uses TRBV7-6 and TRBJ2-7; D is possibly TRBD2 (6 bases). V was trimmed by 5 bases and J by 0 bases, leaving 17 bases between them. The CDR3 runs 16 residues. Germline-derived CDR1 and CDR2 are SGHVS and FNYEAQ. This CDR3 reads CASSPSARGISYEQYF. The CDR3 nucleotides are TGTGCCAGCAGCCCTAGCGCCCGGGGCATCTCCTACGAGCAGTACTTC.

This clone came up a few times. This sample also contains other DNA sequences that code for the same CDR3. In DNA, the CDR3 is TGTGCCAGCAGTAGGGACAGGGGGCTTGGAGGCTACACCTTC. It is translated as CASSRDRGLGGYTF. The J gene is TRBJ1-2, the V gene TRBV28; 12 nucleotides agree with TRBD1. Trimming removed 5 bases from V and 8 bases from J; junction bases left unmatched: 6. Germline V gene lookup returns CDR1 MDHEN and CDR2 SYDVKM. The CDR3 covers 14 residues.

J is TRBJ2-7 and V is TRBV3-1 (or the pseudogene TRBV3-2); TRBD2 matches at 10 bases. V shed 0 bases, J shed 2 bases, and the junction held 4 bases outside the gene matches. CDR3 length: 16 amino acids. CDR1 and CDR2 from the germline V gene are LGHDT and YNNKEL (reference sequence). Written as DNA, the CDR3 is TGTGCCAGCAGCCAAGATCTCCTAGCGGGGGCCTACGAGCAGTACTTC. It yields the protein CASSQDLLAGAYEQYF.

The J gene is TRBJ2-7, the V gene TRBV14; D is ambiguous. The germline V gene has CDR1 SGHDN and CDR2 FVKESK. The CDR3 sequence is 13 residues long. Trimming pared 6 bases from V and 4 bases from J, leaving 13 bases between. The DNA of the CDR3 is TGTGCCAGCAGAGTCAGTAGAGGATACGAGCAGTACTTC. Encoded protein: CASRVSRGYEQYF.

Regarding this clone: Mismatch with germline at one junction end may stem from a read error. The chain carries TRBV27 and TRBJ2-1; D is ambiguous. The CDR3 is 15 amino acids. Germline loops: CDR1 MNHEY, CDR2 SMNVEV (reference sequence). The chain's CDR3 is CASSLTSSSFNEQFF. The DNA for the CDR3 is TGTGCCAGCAGTTTAACCAGTTCATCCTTCAATGAGCAGTTCTTC.

The chain couples TRBV5-5 to TRBJ2-2, with 9 bases fitting TRBD1. The J segment lost 6 bases and the V segment lost 6 bases, leaving 9 bases of the junction unmatched. Germline lookup yields CDR1 SGHKS and CDR2 YYEKEE (reference sequence). The CDR3 is 15 amino acids. The CDR3 DNA reads TGTGCCAGCAAGAGACAGGGGGAATTGCCCGGGGAGCTGTTTTTT. Protein: CASKRQGELPGELFF.

In this sample, this clone turned up once. This chain connects TRBV7-9 to TRBJ1-2; D is perhaps TRBD1 (6 bases). Looked up from germline, CDR1 is SEHNR and CDR2 is FQNEAQ (reference sequence). This CDR3 region has 17 residues. Trimming took 1 base from V and 2 from J, leaving 17 bases between them. CDR3: CASSLVRGARGNYGYTF. As DNA, the CDR3 is TGTGCCAGCAGCTTAGTGCGGGGGGCGCGAGGAAACTATGGCTACACCTTC.

V and J are TRBV2 and TRBJ2-7; TRBD1 matches at 9 bases. The junction had 3 bases not matched to a gene; V was cut back by 2 bases and J by 4 bases. The CDR3 is made up of 14 amino acids. Germline-derived CDR1 and CDR2 are SNHLY and FYNNEI. In DNA, the CDR3 is TGTGCCAGCAGTGAAAGGACAGGGGCTTACGAGCAGTACTTC. Encoded protein: CASSERTGAYEQYF.

The chain carries TRBV15 and TRBJ2-1, with 8 nucleotides matching TRBD2. Germline CDR1 and CDR2: LNHNV and YYDKDF (reference sequence). The CDR3 is 15 amino acids. With V trimmed by 0 bases and J by 6 bases, 4 bases remained unmatched. The CDR3 loop reads CATSRELADLNEQFF. As DNA, the CDR3 is TGTGCCACCAGCAGAGAACTAGCGGACCTCAATGAGCAGTTCTTC.

This clone occurred a few times. This chain links TRBV28 with TRBJ1-1; D gene uncertain. V dropped 2 bases and J dropped 9 bases, with 10 bases sitting between them. This CDR3 comprises 12 residues. The germline CDR1 and CDR2 sequences are MDHEN and SYDVKM. The CDR3 nucleotides are TGTGCCAGCAGTTTAGATGGGAGGAAAGCTTTCTTT. Residues: CASSLDGRKAFF.

The chain combines TRBV7-9 with TRBJ2-2; perhaps TRBD2 as D (6 bases). Trimming took off 3 bases at V and 7 bases at J, with 12 bases between the two ends. Per the germline V gene, CDR1 is SEHNR and CDR2 is FQNEAQ (reference sequence). The CDR3 extends over 14 amino acids. CDR3 nucleotides: TGTGCCAGCAGCTTTCGGGAGATGGACGGGGAGCTGTTTTTT. Translating gives CASSFREMDGELFF.

About this clone: At one of its ends the junction is not consistent with the germline gene, which may arise from a read error. The chain employs TRBV6-5 and TRBJ1-2; a weak D match, TRBD1 (6 bases). From germline, CDR1 is MNHEY and CDR2 SVGAGI. This CDR3 is 12 amino acids long. For the CDR3, the DNA is TGTGCCAGCAGTTACTCTTCCGGGGGGCCGTCCTTC. It specifies CASSYSSGGPSF.

The chain combines TRBV19 with TRBJ1-4; TRBD1 matches 7 bases. Looked up from germline, CDR1 is LNHDA and CDR2 is SQIVND (reference sequence). The CDR3 runs to 15 residues. V shed 5 bases, J shed 1 base, and the junction held 4 bases outside the gene matches. CDR3 DNA sequence: TGTGCCAGTAGTCTCGACAGGGAAACTAATGAAAAACTGTTTTTT. This translates into CASSLDRETNEKLFF. Drawing the rest from reference TRBV19 and TRBJ1-4, the complete variable domain is DGGITQSPKYLFRKEGQNVTLSCEQNLNHDAMYWYRQDPGQGLRLIYYSQIVNDFQKGDIAEGYSVSREKKESFPLTVTSAQKNPTAFYLCASSLDRETNEKLFFGSGTQLSVL.

The V and J genes are TRBV7-7 and TRBJ2-5; the match to TRBD2 covers 10 bases. CDR3 size: 15 residues. Germline V gene data show CDR1 as SSHAT and CDR2 as FNYEAQ (reference sequence). V was pared by 5 bases and J by 4 bases, with 7 bases of the junction left unmatched. CDR3 nucleotides: TGTGCCAGCAGCCGTATAGCGGGAGGAGGAGAGACCCAGTACTTC. Protein: CASSRIAGGGETQYF.

The gene calls are TRBV5-4 and TRBJ1-1; TRBD1 matches 8 bases. The CDR3 spans 16 residues. The ends lost 4 bases at V and 3 bases at J; junction bases unmatched: 11. The germline V gene has CDR1 SGHNT and CDR2 YYREEE (reference sequence). CDR3 loop: CASSLAGGAGHTEAFF. The DNA of the CDR3 is TGTGCCAGCAGCCTTGCAGGGGGCGCCGGGCACACTGAAGCTTTCTTT.

The rearrangement joins TRBV20-1 to TRBJ2-6, with TRBD1 matching 8 bases. V lost 3 bases to trimming and J lost 1 base; unmatched junction nucleotides: 5. This CDR3 is built from 16 residues. The germline CDR1 and CDR2 sequences are DFQATT and SNEGSKA (reference sequence). CDR3 in amino acids: CSASGQGKSGANVLTF. The CDR3, as DNA: TGCAGTGCTAGTGGACAGGGAAAGTCTGGGGCCAACGTCCTGACTTTC.

This chain joins TRBV11-2 and TRBJ1-5, with TRBD1 matching over 7 bases. The CDR3 has 14 residues. Germline V lookup: CDR1 SGHAT, CDR2 FQNNGV. The V and J ends lost 4 bases and 0 bases, in that order; junction bases with no gene match: 0. This CDR3 reads CASSWDSSNQPQHF. DNA for the CDR3: TGTGCCAGCAGCTGGGACAGTAGCAATCAGCCCCAGCATTTT. Full variable domain (missing parts from reference TRBV11-2 and TRBJ1-5): EAGVAQSPRYKIIEKRQSVAFWCNPISGHATLYWYQQILGQGPKLLIQFQNNGVVDDSQLPKDRFSAERLKGVDSTLKIQPAKLEDSAVYLCASSWDSSNQPQHFGDGTRLSIL.

The chain couples TRBV18 to TRBJ2-5, with D maybe TRBD2 (5 bases). The CDR3 runs 15 residues. Trimming left V 6 bases short and J 2 bases short, with 16 bases between. CDR1 KGHSH and CDR2 LQKENI come from the germline V gene. The CDR3 is CASSLTVATQETQYF. The CDR3 DNA is TGTGCCAGCTCCCTCACGGTAGCGACGCAAGAGACCCAGTACTTC. Together with reference TRBV18 and TRBJ2-5, the CDR3 gives the full variable domain: NAGVMQNPRHLVRRRGQEARLRCSPMKGHSHVYWYRQLPEEGLKFMVYLQKENIIDESGMPKERFSAEFPKEGPSILRIQQVVRGDSAAYFCASSLTVATQETQYFGPGTRLLVL.

This clone appeared many times. The chain has TRBV25-1 and TRBJ1-2, with D hard to call. The germline gives CDR1 MGHDK, CDR2 SYGVNS. CDR3 length equals 14 residues. V was pared by 5 bases and J by 1 base, with 11 bases between. The CDR3 region is CASSPLKINYGYTF. As DNA, the CDR3 is TGTGCCAGCAGTCCACTCAAAATTAACTATGGCTACACCTTC.

The J gene is TRBJ1-1, the V gene TRBV5-1, with unresolved D. This CDR3 comprises 13 residues. Germline V gene sequence: CDR1 SGHRS, CDR2 YFSETQ. Trimming took off 4 bases at V and 1 base at J, with 8 bases between the two ends. The CDR3 DNA reads TGCGCCAGCAGCCCTGAGGGGAACACTGAAGCTTTCTTT. Amino acid sequence: CASSPEGNTEAFF.

The chain couples TRBV9 to TRBJ1-1; TRBD1 agrees at 7 bases. Per the germline V gene, CDR1 is SGDLS and CDR2 is YYNGEE. J was trimmed by 3 bases and V by 2 bases; bases with no gene match: 13. This CDR3 spans 17 amino acids. CDR3 residues: CASSVGSGTEGDTEAFF. The CDR3 DNA reads TGTGCCAGCAGCGTGGGATCAGGGACAGAAGGGGACACTGAAGCTTTCTTT. Together with reference TRBV9 and TRBJ1-1, the CDR3 gives the full variable domain: DSGVTQTPKHLITATGQRVTLRCSPRSGDLSVYWYQQSLDQGLQFLIQYYNGEERAKGNILERFSAQQFPDLHSELNLSSLELGDSALYFCASSVGSGTEGDTEAFFGQGTRLTVV.

J is TRBJ2-1 and V is TRBV15; 7 bases fit TRBD1. In germline, CDR1 is LNHNV, CDR2 YYDKDF (reference sequence). The CDR3 loop spans 17 amino acids. V shed 3 bases, J shed 0 bases, and the junction held 8 bases outside the gene matches. The chain's CDR3 is CATSSPPGQSSYNEQFF. CDR3 nucleotide sequence: TGTGCCACCAGCAGCCCGCCGGGACAGAGCTCCTACAATGAGCAGTTCTTC.

The rearrangement links TRBV28 to TRBJ1-5, with 9 bases that match TRBD1. The junction had 9 bases not matched to a gene; V was cut back by 7 bases and J by 8 bases. In germline, CDR1 is MDHEN, CDR2 SYDVKM. The CDR3 spans 14 residues. This chain's CDR3 is CASTTTTGGEPQHF. The DNA of the CDR3 is TGTGCCAGCACCACTACGACAGGGGGTGAGCCCCAGCATTTT.

The rearrangement uses TRBV11-2 and TRBJ2-3; 8 positions match TRBD2. The trim removed 1 base at V and 4 bases at J, leaving 10 bases unmatched. The CDR3 totals 17 residues. Germline assignment: CDR1 SGHAT and CDR2 FQNNGV. The CDR3 sequence is CASSLGTSPLMADTQYF. CDR3 DNA sequence: TGTGCCAGCAGCTTAGGGACTAGCCCCTTGATGGCAGATACGCAGTATTTT. The complete variable domain, with remaining parts taken from reference TRBV11-2 and TRBJ2-3, reads EAGVAQSPRYKIIEKRQSVAFWCNPISGHATLYWYQQILGQGPKLLIQFQNNGVVDDSQLPKDRFSAERLKGVDSTLKIQPAKLEDSAVYLCASSLGTSPLMADTQYFGPGTRLTVL.

This clone was seen just once. The chain joins TRBV11-2 to TRBJ2-7; perhaps TRBD1 as D (5 bases). This CDR3 region has 15 residues. Trimming took off 1 base at V and 3 bases at J, with 13 bases between the two ends. The germline V gene has CDR1 SGHAT and CDR2 FQNNGV. CDR3 nucleotide sequence: TGTGCCAGCAGCTTAGTCCCAGGGATTGGCTACGAGCAGTACTTC. Residues: CASSLVPGIGYEQYF.

The chain combines TRBV19 with TRBJ2-7; 7 bases line up with TRBD2. Germline lookup yields CDR1 LNHDA and CDR2 SQIVND (reference sequence). There are 15 residues in the CDR3. V was pared by 4 bases and J by 7 bases, with 13 bases of the junction left unmatched. CDR3 protein: CASSTLGTAGGEQYF. The DNA of the CDR3 is TGTGCCAGTAGTACCCTAGGGACGGCCGGGGGGGAGCAGTACTTC.